This is a list of T cell receptor beta chains from one sample in a study of OX40 agonist ivuxolimab in advanced cancers. Sequencing used immunoSEQ multiplex PCR; TCRdb keeps in-frame clones, though not all of them. The repertoire holds 50,000 to 70,000 clones, with 85% to 95% as singletons. The sample here was CD4+ or CD8+ T cells sorted from blood, taken in a trial of the OX40 agonist ivuxolimab. The receptors shown here come from an adult with an advanced solid tumor such as melanoma, head and neck, liver or kidney cancer. Both conserved end residues are part of each CDR3. A D gene is named only where the DNA matches it firmly. The size entry is marked missing in some rows and otherwise reads once, few, many or a size class.

v_gene,abundance,j_gene,d_gene,CDR3aa,CDR3nt
TRBV7-9,once,TRBJ2-7,-,CASSPAPGAHEQYF,TGTGCCAGCAGCCCGGCTCCCGGGGCCCACGAGCAGTACTTC
TRBV10-2,-,TRBJ2-1,TRBD2,CASSAPSGYSGRLSYNEQFF,TGCGCCAGCAGTGCCCCCTCCGGTTATAGCGGGAGGTTGTCCTACAATGAGCAGTTCTTC
TRBV7-2,-,TRBJ1-1,-,CASTRGGTLAEAFF,TGTGCCAGCACGAGGGGTGGCACACTCGCTGAAGCTTTCTTT
TRBV2,-,TRBJ2-1,TRBD2,CASRVAGGSYNEQFF,TGTGCCAGCAGGGTAGCGGGAGGATCCTACAATGAGCAGTTCTTC
TRBV19,-,TRBJ2-1,-,CASSKLEYNEQFF,TGTGCCAGTAGTAAACTAGAATACAATGAGCAGTTCTTC
TRBV6-5,-,TRBJ2-1,-,CASSYSGNSYNEQFF,TGTGCCAGCAGTTACTCTGGCAACTCCTACAATGAGCAGTTCTTC
TRBV5-4,-,TRBJ2-2,TRBD1,CASSAGQGITGELFF,TGTGCCAGCAGCGCAGGACAGGGGATTACCGGGGAGCTGTTTTTT
TRBV5-1,-,TRBJ2-7,TRBD2,CASRPGTSGSYEQYF,TGCGCCAGCAGACCCGGGACTAGCGGCTCCTACGAGCAGTACTTC
TRBV6-5,once,TRBJ1-1,-,CASSTSGLNTEAFF,TGTGCCAGCAGCACCTCAGGTTTGAACACTGAAGCTTTCTTT
TRBV4-3,-,TRBJ1-1,-,CASSHGREGFEAFF,TGCGCCAGCAGCCACGGACGAGAGGGTTTTGAAGCTTTCTTT
TRBV10-3,-,TRBJ1-2,-,CAISLRGPDYGYTF,TGTGCCATCAGCCTCAGGGGACCGGACTATGGCTACACCTTC
TRBV19,-,TRBJ1-2,-,CASSIGAGIGGYTF,TGTGCCAGTAGTATAGGAGCAGGGATTGGGGGCTACACCTTC
TRBV18,once,TRBJ2-5,-,CASSPLEETQYF,TGTGCCAGCTCACCGTTGGAAGAGACCCAGTACTTC
TRBV7-2,-,TRBJ2-1,TRBD1,CASSKGRGQEQFF,TGTGCCAGCAGCAAAGGTAGGGGGCAAGAGCAGTTCTTC
TRBV5-1,-,TRBJ1-1,-,CASSLGDDGNTEAFF,TGCGCCAGCAGCTTGGGGGATGATGGGAACACTGAAGCTTTCTTT
TRBV5-4,-,TRBJ1-5,TRBD1,CASSSQGGNQPQHF,TGTGCCAGCAGCTCACAGGGGGGCAATCAGCCCCAGCATTTT
TRBV5-1,-,TRBJ1-2,TRBD1,CASTVSGTGGTYGYTF,TGCGCCAGCACCGTATCCGGGACAGGGGGGACCTATGGCTACACCTTC
TRBV6-5,-,TRBJ1-2,-,CASSREGHDGYTF,TGTGCCAGCAGTCGGGAGGGGCACGATGGCTACACCTTC
TRBV18,-,TRBJ1-1,TRBD1,CASSPAWAGGLLNTEAFF,TGTGCCAGCTCTCCAGCTTGGGCAGGGGGCTTACTGAACACTGAAGCTTTCTTT
TRBV2,-,TRBJ1-3,-,CASKPPRSDGNTIYF,TGTGCCAGCAAACCCCCCCGCTCCGATGGAAACACCATATATTTT
TRBV19,-,TRBJ2-2,TRBD2,CASIRTSGTNTGELFF,TGTGCCAGTATCCGGACTAGCGGGACGAACACCGGGGAGCTGTTTTTT
TRBV7-2,-,TRBJ2-1,TRBD2,CASSASGTTYNEQFF,TGTGCCAGCAGCGCCAGCGGGACGACCTACAATGAGCAGTTCTTC
TRBV29-1,-,TRBJ2-3,TRBD2,CSVSLRLLAGGLNTQYF,TGCAGCGTTTCCTTAAGACTACTAGCGGGAGGGCTGAATACGCAGTATTTT
TRBV6-5,-,TRBJ2-1,-,CASSPDWGTYNEQFF,TGTGCCAGCAGCCCAGACTGGGGGACATACAATGAGCAGTTCTTC
TRBV10-3,-,TRBJ2-7,-,CAISARQENYEQYF,TGTGCCATCAGTGCCCGGCAGGAGAATTACGAGCAGTACTTC
TRBV18,-,TRBJ2-4,-,CASSPPLSALAKNIQYF,TGTGCCAGCTCACCACCGTTGTCCGCTCTAGCCAAAAACATTCAGTACTTC
TRBV9,-,TRBJ1-2,-,CASSPPTSNYGYTF,TGTGCCAGCAGCCCACCGACATCGAACTATGGCTACACCTTC
TRBV7-2,-,TRBJ2-2,TRBD2,CASSLVFLLAESNTGELFF,TGTGCCAGCAGCTTAGTTTTCCTACTAGCGGAGTCGAACACCGGGGAGCTGTTTTTT
TRBV7-2,-,TRBJ2-3,-,CASSLNSWADTQYF,TGTGCCAGCAGCCTAAACAGTTGGGCAGATACGCAGTATTTT
TRBV30,-,TRBJ2-7,-,CAWRNGLGIYEQYF,TGTGCCTGGAGAAACGGATTGGGTATCTACGAGCAGTACTTC
TRBV6-5,-,TRBJ2-7,-,CASSERSEQYF,TGTGCCAGCAGTGAGAGGTCCGAGCAGTACTTC
TRBV14,-,TRBJ2-1,-,CASSRPGGSSYNEQFF,TGTGCCAGCAGCCGGCCCGGGGGATCCTCCTACAATGAGCAGTTCTTC
TRBV9,once,TRBJ2-1,TRBD2,CASTTGGSSYNEQFF,TGTGCCAGCACCACGGGAGGGAGCTCCTACAATGAGCAGTTCTTC
TRBV6-1,-,TRBJ2-7,TRBD1,CATTVGDRVYEQYF,TGTGCCACCACGGTTGGGGACAGGGTCTACGAGCAGTACTTC